A single sample gave rise to the 16 T cell receptor beta chains below, sequenced in a study of shared clonotypes between healthy human individuals. Produced via immunoSEQ multiplex PCR; TCRdb's table is partial and in-frame only. The profile shows over 2 million clones, approximately 94% of them singletons. As defined, naive CD8 cells were CD45RO-negative and positively selected for CCR7, with terminally differentiated effector memory CD45RA+ cells excluded. Source material: naive CD8+ T cells sorted from blood. The receptors here all came from a man younger than 35 in good health.

The gene calls are TRBV10-3 and TRBJ2-7; the match to TRBD2 covers 13 bases. V lost 2 bases, J lost 4 bases, and 5 bases stayed unmatched. CDR1 is ENHRY and CDR2 is SYGVKD in the germline V gene. The CDR3 extends over 16 amino acids. The CDR3 protein is CAISETSGGASYEQYF. CDR3 in DNA: TGTGCCATCAGTGAGACTAGCGGGGGGGCATCGTACGAGCAGTACTTC.

The J gene is TRBJ1-3, the V gene TRBV7-2; perhaps TRBD1 as D (5 bases). V lost 2 bases and J lost 4, with 9 bases in between. Germline-derived CDR1 and CDR2 are SGHTA and FQGNSA. The CDR3 extends over 14 amino acids. This CDR3 is CASSLSGLGNTIYF. In nucleotides, the CDR3 is TGTGCCAGCAGCTTATCAGGGCTCGGAAACACCATATATTTT.

The chain joins TRBV4-2 to TRBJ1-6; D is possibly TRBD1 (6 bases). V was clipped by 0 bases and J by 6 bases, with 15 bases between them. The CDR3 has 17 residues. Germline V gene data show CDR1 as LGHNA and CDR2 as YNFKEQ. The CDR3, as DNA: TGTGCCAGCAGCCAAGATTTGTCAGGGGCGCGTAATTCACCCCTCCACTTT. It specifies CASSQDLSGARNSPLHF.

The V and J genes are TRBV2 and TRBJ1-2; D might be TRBD1 (5 bases). There are 12 residues in the CDR3. Per germline, CDR1 SNHLY and CDR2 FYNNEI. V lost 3 bases to trimming and J lost 6 bases, with 8 bases between them. The DNA of the CDR3 is TGTGCCAGCAGTGATGGGGCCGATGGCTACACCTTC. Protein product: CASSDGADGYTF.

The rearrangement joins TRBV10-3 to TRBJ1-5; the D is unclear. Trimming stripped 2 bases from V and 7 bases from J, with 12 bases between. Germline V gene data show CDR1 as ENHRY and CDR2 as SYGVKD. This CDR3 contains 14 residues. The CDR3 nucleotides read TGTGCCATCAGTGAGGACTCGGCGGGGCAGCCCCAGCATTTT. Protein sequence: CAISEDSAGQPQHF.

The CDR3 loop is CASKGGHYEQYF. The CDR3 DNA reads as TGTGCCAGCAAAGGGGGGCACTACGAGCAGTACTTC. The rearrangement links TRBV6-1 to TRBJ2-7; D possibly uses TRBD1 or TRBD2 (6 bases each). CDR1 is MNHNS and CDR2 is SASEGT in the germline V gene. The V end was cut by 7 bases, the J end by 3 bases, with 10 bases between. The CDR3 is made up of 12 amino acids.

The gene calls are TRBV7-2 and TRBJ2-1, with 11 bases that match TRBD2. Per the germline V gene, CDR1 is SGHTA and CDR2 is FQGNSA. The V segment lost 5 bases and the J segment 4 bases; nucleotides outside the gene matches: 10. The CDR3 is 17 residues long. The CDR3 spells CASSLGASGGFYNEQFF. As DNA, the CDR3 is TGTGCCAGCAGCCTAGGGGCTAGCGGGGGGTTTTACAATGAGCAGTTCTTC.

This chain joins TRBV29-1 and TRBJ1-2; no clear D gene. Germline V gene data show CDR1 as SQVTM and CDR2 as ANQGSEA. CDR3 length: 12 amino acids. V was pared by 4 bases and J by 4 bases, with 10 bases between. The CDR3 is CSVGWQSYGYTF. The CDR3, as DNA: TGCAGCGTTGGTTGGCAGTCCTATGGCTACACCTTC.

The chain combines TRBV21-1 with TRBJ1-5; the D call in the table, TRBD1, was not verified against the DNA. TRBV21-1 is a listed pseudogene. This CDR3 comprises 16 residues. The CDR3 protein is CASSKVGRNHNQPQHF. The CDR3 DNA is TGTGCCAGCAGCAAAGTCGGCAGGAACCACAATCAGCCCCAGCATTTT.

This chain connects TRBV7-6 to TRBJ2-3; a weak D match, TRBD1 (5 bases). Trimming took off 3 bases at V and 6 bases at J, with 13 bases between the two ends. The CDR3 totals 14 residues. In germline, CDR1 is SGHVS, CDR2 FNYEAQ. The CDR3 loop is CASSFDRGTDTQYF. The CDR3 DNA is TGTGCCAGCAGCTTTGACAGAGGAACGGATACGCAGTATTTT.

This sequence joins TRBV9 and TRBJ2-1; 11 nucleotides align to TRBD2. The CDR3 extends over 15 amino acids. With 0 bases clipped from V and 6 bases from J, the junction kept 2 bases outside the gene matches. Germline V gene lookup returns CDR1 SGDLS and CDR2 YYNGEE. CDR3 loop: CASSVASGGPNEQFF. CDR3 coding DNA: TGTGCCAGCAGCGTAGCTAGCGGGGGGCCCAATGAGCAGTTCTTC. The full variable domain, in which reference TRBV9 and TRBJ2-1 provide the parts outside the CDR3, is DSGVTQTPKHLITATGQRVTLRCSPRSGDLSVYWYQQSLDQGLQFLIQYYNGEERAKGNILERFSAQQFPDLHSELNLSSLELGDSALYFCASSVASGGPNEQFFGPGTRLTVL.

The chain combines TRBV6-1 with TRBJ1-1; 8 bases match TRBD1. Trimming cost V 6 bases and J 11 bases; bases outside gene matches: 8. CDR3 length: 12 amino acids. CDR1 is MNHNS and CDR2 is SASEGT in the germline V gene. In nucleotides, the CDR3 is TGTGCCAGCAGCTCGACAGGGGTTGAGGCTTTCTTT. Translating it yields CASSSTGVEAFF.

The CDR3 nucleotides read TGTGCCAGCAGTCCTTCCTACAGCTCTGGAAACACCATATATTTT. The encoded protein is CASSPSYSSGNTIYF. V is TRBV2 and J is TRBJ1-3; D uncertain. The germline CDR1 and CDR2 sequences are SNHLY and FYNNEI. V was trimmed by 5 bases and J by 0 bases, leaving 11 bases between them. The CDR3 is 15 residues long.

The gene calls are TRBV25-1 and TRBJ1-1; D might be TRBD1 (5 bases). The CDR3 totals 14 residues. Germline CDR1 MGHDK, CDR2 SYGVNS. Trimming removed 7 bases at V and 1 base at J, with 13 bases between. The CDR3 sequence: CASTPRGGNTEAFF. The CDR3 region has the DNA TGTGCCAGCACCCCGAGGGGAGGGAACACTGAAGCTTTCTTT.

The CDR3 DNA follows: TGTGCCAGCAGCATGGGGGCAGGTTCCTACGAGCAGTACTTC. It encodes CASSMGAGSYEQYF. The chain recombines TRBV7-9 with TRBJ2-7, with D possibly being TRBD1 (6 bases). Germline V gives CDR1 SEHNR, CDR2 FQNEAQ (reference sequence). This CDR3 is built from 14 residues. Trimming took 5 bases from V and 1 from J, leaving 12 bases between them.

Comment on this clone: This same CDR3 is encoded by further DNA sequences in the sample. V gene TRBV2 combines with J gene TRBJ2-3; the match to TRBD1 covers 7 bases. Germline CDR1 is SNHLY and CDR2 is FYNNEI. V dropped 1 base and J dropped 4; count of bases not matched to a gene: 2. The CDR3 has 14 amino acids. The CDR3 nucleotides are TGTGCCAGCAGTGAAGGACAGGGCGCAGATACGCAGTATTTT. Its protein is CASSEGQGADTQYF.